This T cell receptor beta chain is from a study of response to subunit inactivated influenza vaccine. MiXCR, run by TCRdb on the RT-PCR reads, gives a single entry per CDR3 protein. Of roughly 170,000 distinct CDR3 sequences listed, around a tenth are singletons. CDR1 is MDHEN and CDR2 is SYDVKM in the germline V gene. The CDR3 has 15 amino acids. V lost 4 bases and J lost 5, with 12 bases in between. This clonotype was counted only a few times. Source: non-naive T cells sorted from PBMCs, taken on the day of vaccination. The TCR comes from a middle-aged man who received an inactivated influenza vaccine. The chain joins TRBV28 to TRBJ2-6; tentative D call: TRBD2 (5 bases). The CDR3 region has the DNA TGTGCCAGCAGTTCCGCGGAGGTTTGGGCCAACGTCCTGACTTTC. Encoded protein: CASSSAEVWANVLTF.